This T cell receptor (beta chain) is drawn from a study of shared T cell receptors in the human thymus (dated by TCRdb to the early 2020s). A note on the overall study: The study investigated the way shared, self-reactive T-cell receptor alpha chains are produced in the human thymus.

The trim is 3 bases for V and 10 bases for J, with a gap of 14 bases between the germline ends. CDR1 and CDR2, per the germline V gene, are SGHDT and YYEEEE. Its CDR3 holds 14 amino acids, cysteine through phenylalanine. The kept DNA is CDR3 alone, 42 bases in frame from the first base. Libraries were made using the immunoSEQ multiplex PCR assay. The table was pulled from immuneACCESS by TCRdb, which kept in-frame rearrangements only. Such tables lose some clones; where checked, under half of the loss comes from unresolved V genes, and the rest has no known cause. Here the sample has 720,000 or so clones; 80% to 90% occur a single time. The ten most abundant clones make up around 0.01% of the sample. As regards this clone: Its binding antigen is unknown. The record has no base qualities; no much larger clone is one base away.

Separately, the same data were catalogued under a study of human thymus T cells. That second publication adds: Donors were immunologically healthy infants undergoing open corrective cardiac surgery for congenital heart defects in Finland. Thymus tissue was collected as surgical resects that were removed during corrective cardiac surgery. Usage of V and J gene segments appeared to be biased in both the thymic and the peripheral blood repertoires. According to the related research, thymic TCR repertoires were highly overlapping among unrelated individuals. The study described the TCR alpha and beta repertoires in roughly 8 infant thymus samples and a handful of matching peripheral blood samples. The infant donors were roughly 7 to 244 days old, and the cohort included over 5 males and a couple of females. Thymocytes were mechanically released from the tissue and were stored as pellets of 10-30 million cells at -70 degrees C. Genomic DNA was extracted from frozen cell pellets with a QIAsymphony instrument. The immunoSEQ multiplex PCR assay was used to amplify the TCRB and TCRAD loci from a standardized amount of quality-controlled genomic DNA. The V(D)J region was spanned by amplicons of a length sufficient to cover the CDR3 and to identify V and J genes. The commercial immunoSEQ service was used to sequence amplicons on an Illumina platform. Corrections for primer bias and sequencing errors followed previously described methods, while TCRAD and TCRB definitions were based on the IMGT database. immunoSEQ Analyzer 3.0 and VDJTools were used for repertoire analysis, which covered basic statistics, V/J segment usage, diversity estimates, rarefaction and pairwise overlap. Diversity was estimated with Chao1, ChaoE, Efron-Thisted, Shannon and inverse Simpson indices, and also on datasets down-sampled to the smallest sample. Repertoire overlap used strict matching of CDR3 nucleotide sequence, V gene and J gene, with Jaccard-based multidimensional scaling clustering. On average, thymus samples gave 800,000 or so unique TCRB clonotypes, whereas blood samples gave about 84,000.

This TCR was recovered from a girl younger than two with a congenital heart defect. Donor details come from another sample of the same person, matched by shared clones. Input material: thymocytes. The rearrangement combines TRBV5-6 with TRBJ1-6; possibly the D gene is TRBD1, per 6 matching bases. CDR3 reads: CASSSRGRASPLHF. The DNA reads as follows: TGTGCCAGCAGCTCCAGGGGTCGGGCCTCACCCCTCCACTTT. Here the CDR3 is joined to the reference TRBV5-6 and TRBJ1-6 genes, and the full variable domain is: DAGVTQSPTHLIKTRGQQVTLRCSPKSGHDTVSWYQQALGQGPQFIFQYYEEEERQRGNFPDRFSGHQFPNYSSELNVNALLLGDSALYLCASSSRGRASPLHFGNGTRLTVT.